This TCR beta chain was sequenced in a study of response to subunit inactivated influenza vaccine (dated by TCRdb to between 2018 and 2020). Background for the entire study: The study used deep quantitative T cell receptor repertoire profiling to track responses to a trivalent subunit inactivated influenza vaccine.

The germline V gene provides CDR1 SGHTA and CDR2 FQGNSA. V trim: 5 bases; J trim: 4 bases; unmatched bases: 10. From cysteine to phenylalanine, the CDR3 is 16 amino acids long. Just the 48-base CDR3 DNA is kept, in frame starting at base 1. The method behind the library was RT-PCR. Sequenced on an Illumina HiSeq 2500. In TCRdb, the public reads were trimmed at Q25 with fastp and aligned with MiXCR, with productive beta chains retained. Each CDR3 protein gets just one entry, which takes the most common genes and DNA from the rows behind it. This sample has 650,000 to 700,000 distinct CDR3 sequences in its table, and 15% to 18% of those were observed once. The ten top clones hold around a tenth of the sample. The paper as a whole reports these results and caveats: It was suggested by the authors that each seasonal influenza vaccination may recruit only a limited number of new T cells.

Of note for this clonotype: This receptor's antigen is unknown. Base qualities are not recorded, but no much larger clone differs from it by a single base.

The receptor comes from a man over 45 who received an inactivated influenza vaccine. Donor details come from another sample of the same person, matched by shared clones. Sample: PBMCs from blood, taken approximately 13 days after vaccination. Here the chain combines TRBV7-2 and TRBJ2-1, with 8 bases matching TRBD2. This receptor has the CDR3 CASSPGSGSWYNEQFF. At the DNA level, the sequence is TGTGCCAGCAGCCCCGGAAGCGGGAGCTGGTACAATGAGCAGTTCTTC.